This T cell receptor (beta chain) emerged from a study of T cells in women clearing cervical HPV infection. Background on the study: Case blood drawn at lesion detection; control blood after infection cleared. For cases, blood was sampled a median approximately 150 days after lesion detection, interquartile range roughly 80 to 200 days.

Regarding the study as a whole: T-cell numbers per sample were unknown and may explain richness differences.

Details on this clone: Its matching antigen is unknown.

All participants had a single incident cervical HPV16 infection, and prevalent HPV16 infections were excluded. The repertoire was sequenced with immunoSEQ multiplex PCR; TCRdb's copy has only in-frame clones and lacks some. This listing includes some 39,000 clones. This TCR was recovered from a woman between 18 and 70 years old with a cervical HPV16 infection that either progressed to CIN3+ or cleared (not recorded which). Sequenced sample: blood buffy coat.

The CDR3 DNA, read in part, is TGTGCCAGCAGCTTACAAGCAGGGACTAACTATGGT. Amino acids: CASSLQAGTNYG. The entire CDR3 protein is CASSLQAGTNYGQYF. The V call is TRBV7-8, the J call TRBJ2-4, with TRBD2 matching over 7 bases. Read coverage stops 3 residues before the CDR3 terminus; the germline J gene supplies the remainder. Looked up from germline, CDR1 is SGHVS and CDR2 is FQNEAQ. This CDR3 is built from 15 residues.